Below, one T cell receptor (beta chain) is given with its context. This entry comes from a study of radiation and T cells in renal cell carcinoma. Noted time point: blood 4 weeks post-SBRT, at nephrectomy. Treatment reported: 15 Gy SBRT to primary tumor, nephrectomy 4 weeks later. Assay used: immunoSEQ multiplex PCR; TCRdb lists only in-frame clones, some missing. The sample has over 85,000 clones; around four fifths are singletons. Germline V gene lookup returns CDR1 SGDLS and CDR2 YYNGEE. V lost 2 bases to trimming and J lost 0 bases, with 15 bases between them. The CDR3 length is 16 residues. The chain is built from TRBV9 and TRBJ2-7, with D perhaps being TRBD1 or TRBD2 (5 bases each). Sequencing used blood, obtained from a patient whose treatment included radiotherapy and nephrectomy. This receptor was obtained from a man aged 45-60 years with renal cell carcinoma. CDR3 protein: CASSVSGTLSSYEQYF. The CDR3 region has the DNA TGTGCCAGCAGCGTTTCCGGGACGCTCAGCTCCTACGAGCAGTACTTC.